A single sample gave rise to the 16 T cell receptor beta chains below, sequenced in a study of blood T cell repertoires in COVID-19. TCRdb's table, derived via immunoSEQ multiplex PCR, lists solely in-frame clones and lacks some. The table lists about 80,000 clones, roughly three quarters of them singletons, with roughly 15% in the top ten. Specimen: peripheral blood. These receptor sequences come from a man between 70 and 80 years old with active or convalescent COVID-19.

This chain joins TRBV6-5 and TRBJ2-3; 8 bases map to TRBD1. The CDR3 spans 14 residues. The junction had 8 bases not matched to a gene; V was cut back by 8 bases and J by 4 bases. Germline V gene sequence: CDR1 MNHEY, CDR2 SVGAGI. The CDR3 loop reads CASRWTGRADTQYF. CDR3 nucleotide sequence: TGTGCCAGCCGCTGGACAGGGAGAGCAGATACGCAGTATTTT.

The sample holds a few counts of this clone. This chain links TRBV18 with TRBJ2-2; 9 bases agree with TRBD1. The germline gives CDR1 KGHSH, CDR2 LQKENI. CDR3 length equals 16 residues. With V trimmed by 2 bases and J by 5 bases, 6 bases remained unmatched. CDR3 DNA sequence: TGTGCCAGCTCACCAACGGGACAGGGATGGACCGGGGAGCTGTTTTTT. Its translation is CASSPTGQGWTGELFF.

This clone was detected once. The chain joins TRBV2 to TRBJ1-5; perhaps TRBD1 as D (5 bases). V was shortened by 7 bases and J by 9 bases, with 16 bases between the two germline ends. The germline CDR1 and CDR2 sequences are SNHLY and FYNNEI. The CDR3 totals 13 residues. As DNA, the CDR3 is TGTGCCAGCACGTCGACGGGGGATCGGCCCCAGCATTTT. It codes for CASTSTGDRPQHF.

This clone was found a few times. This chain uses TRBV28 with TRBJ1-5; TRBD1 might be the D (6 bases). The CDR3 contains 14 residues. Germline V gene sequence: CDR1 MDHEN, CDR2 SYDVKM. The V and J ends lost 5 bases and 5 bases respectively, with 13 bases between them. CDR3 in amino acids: CASSKQGRYQPQHF. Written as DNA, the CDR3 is TGTGCCAGCAGTAAACAGGGAAGGTATCAGCCCCAGCATTTT.

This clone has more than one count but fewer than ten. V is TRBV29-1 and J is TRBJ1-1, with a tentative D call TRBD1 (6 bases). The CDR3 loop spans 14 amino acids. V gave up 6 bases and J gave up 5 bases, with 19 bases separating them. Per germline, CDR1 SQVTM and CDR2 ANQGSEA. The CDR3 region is CSVRKGVGWTEAFF. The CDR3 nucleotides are TGCAGCGTCCGCAAGGGGGTGGGGTGGACTGAAGCTTTCTTT.

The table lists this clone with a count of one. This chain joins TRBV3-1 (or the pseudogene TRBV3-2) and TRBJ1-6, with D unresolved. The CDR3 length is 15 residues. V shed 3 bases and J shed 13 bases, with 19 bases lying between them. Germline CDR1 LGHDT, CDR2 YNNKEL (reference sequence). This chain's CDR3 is CASSQARVSEGPLHF. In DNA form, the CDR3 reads TGTGCCAGCAGCCAGGCGAGGGTCTCAGAAGGGCCCCTCCACTTT.

DNA of the CDR3: TGTGCCAGTAAGCCGCTGTCTAACTATGGCTACACCTTC. Its protein is CASKPLSNYGYTF. The chain has TRBV19 and TRBJ1-2; D is unclear. The germline V gene has CDR1 LNHDA and CDR2 SQIVND (reference sequence). V gave up 7 bases and J gave up 0 bases, with 9 bases separating them. The CDR3 runs 13 residues.

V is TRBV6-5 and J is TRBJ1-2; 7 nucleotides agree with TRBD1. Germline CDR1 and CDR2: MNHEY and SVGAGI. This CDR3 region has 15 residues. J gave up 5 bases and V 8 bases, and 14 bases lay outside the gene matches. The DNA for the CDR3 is TGTGCCAGCGGACGGGACAGTCTCGCCTTATATGGCTACACCTTC. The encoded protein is CASGRDSLALYGYTF.

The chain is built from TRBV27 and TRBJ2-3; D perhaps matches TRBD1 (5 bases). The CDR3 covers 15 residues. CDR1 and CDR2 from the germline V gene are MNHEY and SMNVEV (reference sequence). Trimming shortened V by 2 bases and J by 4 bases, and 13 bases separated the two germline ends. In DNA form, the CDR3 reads TGTGCCAGCAGTTTACAGGCAGGGTGGTCAGATACGCAGTATTTT. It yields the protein CASSLQAGWSDTQYF.

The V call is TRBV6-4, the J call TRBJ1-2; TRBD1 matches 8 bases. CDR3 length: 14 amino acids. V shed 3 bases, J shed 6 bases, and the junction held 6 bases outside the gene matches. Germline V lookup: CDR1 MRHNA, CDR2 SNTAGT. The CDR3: CASSDQGAIDGYTF. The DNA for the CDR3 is TGTGCCAGCAGTGATCAGGGGGCAATAGATGGCTACACCTTC.

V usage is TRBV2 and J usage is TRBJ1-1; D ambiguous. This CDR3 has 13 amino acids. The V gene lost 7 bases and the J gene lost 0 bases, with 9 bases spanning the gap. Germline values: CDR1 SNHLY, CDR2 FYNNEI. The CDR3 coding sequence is TGTGCCAGCAATAAAGAGGTGAACACTGAAGCTTTCTTT. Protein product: CASNKEVNTEAFF. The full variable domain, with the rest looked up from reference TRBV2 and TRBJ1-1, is EPEVTQTPSHQVTQMGQEVILRCVPISNHLYFYWYRQILGQKVEFLVSFYNNEISEKSEIFDDQFSVERPDGSNFTLKIRSTKLEDSAMYFCASNKEVNTEAFFGQGTRLTVV.

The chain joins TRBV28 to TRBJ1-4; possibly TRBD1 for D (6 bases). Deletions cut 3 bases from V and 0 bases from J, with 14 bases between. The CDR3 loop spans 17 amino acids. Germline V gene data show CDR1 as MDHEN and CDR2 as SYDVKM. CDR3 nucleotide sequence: TGTGCCAGCAGTTTCCCGCAGGGGTCCGCAACTAATGAAAAACTGTTTTTT. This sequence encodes CASSFPQGSATNEKLFF.

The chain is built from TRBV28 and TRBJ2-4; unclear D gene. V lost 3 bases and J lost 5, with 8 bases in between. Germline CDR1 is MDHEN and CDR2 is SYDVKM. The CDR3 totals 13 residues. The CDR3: CASSFTAENIQYF. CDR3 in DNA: TGTGCCAGCAGTTTCACTGCCGAAAACATTCAGTACTTC.

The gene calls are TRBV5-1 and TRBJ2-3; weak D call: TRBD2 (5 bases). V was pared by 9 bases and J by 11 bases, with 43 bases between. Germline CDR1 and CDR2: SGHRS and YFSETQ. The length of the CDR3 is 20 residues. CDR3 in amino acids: CATTPLQRVRGSHDTRKQYF. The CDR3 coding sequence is TGCGCCACCACCCCCCTCCAGAGGGTCCGTGGCAGTCACGATACTAGAAAGCAGTATTTT. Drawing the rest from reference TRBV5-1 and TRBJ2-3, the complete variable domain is KAGVTQTPRYLIKTRGQQVTLSCSPISGHRSVSWYQQTPGQGLQFLFEYFSETQRNKGNFPGRFSGRQFSNSRSEMNVSTLELGDSALYLCATTPLQRVRGSHDTRKQYFGPGTRLTVL.

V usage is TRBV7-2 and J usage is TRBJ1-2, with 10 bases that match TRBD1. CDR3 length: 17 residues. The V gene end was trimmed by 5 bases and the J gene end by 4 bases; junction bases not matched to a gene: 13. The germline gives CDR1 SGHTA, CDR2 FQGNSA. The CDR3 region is CASSPIRQGARGYGYTF. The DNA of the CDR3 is TGTGCCAGCAGCCCTATAAGACAGGGGGCACGGGGCTATGGCTACACCTTC.

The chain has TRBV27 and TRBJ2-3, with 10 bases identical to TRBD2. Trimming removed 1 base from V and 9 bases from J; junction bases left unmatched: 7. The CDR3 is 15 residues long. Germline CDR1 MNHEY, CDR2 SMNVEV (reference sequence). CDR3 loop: CASSLLAGGLETQYF. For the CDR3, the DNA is TGTGCCAGCAGTTTATTAGCGGGGGGTCTTGAAACGCAGTATTTT.